These 15 T cell receptor beta chains share one sample of origin, sequenced in a study of CD8 T cells in ankylosing spondylitis. TCRdb recomputed calls from the 5' RACE reads with MiXCR, one row per CDR3 protein. Among about 190,000 distinct CDR3 sequences listed, 10% to 15% were seen once. Sequenced sample: blood, either unsorted or a sorted T cell fraction (not recorded which). These receptors all come from a female donor with ankylosing spondylitis or in good health (not recorded which).

The CDR3 coding sequence is TGTGCCAGCAGGGGAGCGGGAGTCGGTGAGCAGTTCTTC. Translated: CASRGAGVGEQFF. The chain has TRBV12-3 or TRBV12-4 and TRBJ2-1; 8 positions agree with TRBD2. V lost 6 bases, J lost 9 bases, and 7 bases stayed unmatched. The CDR3 length is 13 residues.

This clonotype was found many times. V gene TRBV9 combines with J gene TRBJ2-7, with 9 bases identical to TRBD2. Germline trimming cut 3 bases from V and 3 bases from J; bases unmatched to any gene: 4. The CDR3 spans 14 residues. Germline V CDR1 and CDR2: SGDLS, YYNGEE. CDR3 nucleotide sequence: TGTGCCAGCAGCGCCTATAGCGGGAGCTACGAGCAGTACTTC. Protein product: CASSAYSGSYEQYF.

V gene TRBV30 combines with J gene TRBJ2-7, with TRBD1 matching 10 bases. CDR3 length: 12 amino acids. V shed 3 bases and J 6 bases; nucleotides not matched to a gene: 2. From germline, CDR1 is GTSNPN and CDR2 SVGIG (reference sequence). The CDR3 sequence is CAWSRDRGEQYF. CDR3 nucleotides: TGTGCCTGGAGCAGGGACAGGGGCGAGCAGTACTTC.

The sample holds many counts of this clonotype. CDR3 DNA sequence: TGCGCCAGCAGCTTGTATGCGGGTTCCTCCTACAATGAGCAGTTCTTC. It yields the protein CASSLYAGSSYNEQFF. The chain recombines TRBV5-1 with TRBJ2-1; perhaps TRBD2 as D (5 bases). This CDR3 has 16 residues. Germline V gene sequence: CDR1 SGHRS, CDR2 YFSETQ. The V end lost 1 base, the J end lost 0 bases, and 11 bases lay between the germline ends. Together with reference TRBV5-1 and TRBJ2-1, the CDR3 gives the full variable domain: KAGVTQTPRYLIKTRGQQVTLSCSPISGHRSVSWYQQTPGQGLQFLFEYFSETQRNKGNFPGRFSGRQFSNSRSEMNVSTLELGDSALYLCASSLYAGSSYNEQFFGPGTRLTVL.

CDR3 loop: CASSLGTGDDNEQFF. The CDR3 nucleotides read TGCGCCAGCAGCCTGGGGACAGGGGATGACAATGAGCAGTTCTTC. The gene calls are TRBV5-1 and TRBJ2-1; 10 bases align to TRBD1. V shed 4 bases, J shed 5 bases, and the junction held 6 bases outside the gene matches. The CDR3 loop spans 15 amino acids. Germline V lookup: CDR1 SGHRS, CDR2 YFSETQ.

Concerning this clonotype itself: A much bigger clone sits one base away, suggesting this may be a read error. The V call is TRBV7-3, the J call TRBJ2-3, with D perhaps matching TRBD1 (6 bases). This CDR3 spans 15 amino acids. The germline V gene encodes CDR1 SGHTA and CDR2 FQGTGA. The DNA for the CDR3 is TGTGCCAACAGCTTAGGGGCAGGGGGCACAGATACGCAGTATTTT. Translated: CANSLGAGGTDTQYF.

In its sample, this clonotype was seen many times. The chain couples TRBV5-1 to TRBJ1-1, with TRBD1 identical over 7 bases. V dropped 4 bases and J dropped 1; count of bases not matched to a gene: 10. The CDR3 length is 16 residues. Germline V CDR1 and CDR2: SGHRS, YFSETQ. CDR3 region: CASSTGYRGGNTEAFF. The CDR3 DNA follows: TGCGCCAGCAGCACAGGATACAGGGGAGGGAACACTGAAGCTTTCTTT.

Many counts were recorded for this clonotype. The DNA of the CDR3 is TGCGCCAGCAGCCAAGAGATGAGTGGGCCGGATACGCAGTATTTT. Residues: CASSQEMSGPDTQYF. The V call is TRBV4-3, the J call TRBJ2-3; D ambiguous. This CDR3 spans 15 amino acids. The V gene lost 0 bases and the J gene lost 6 bases, with 13 bases spanning the gap. Germline V gene sequence: CDR1 LGHNA, CDR2 YSLEER.

This clonotype was recorded many times. V and J are TRBV28 and TRBJ1-6, with 8 bases matching TRBD1. The CDR3 is 15 residues long. Germline trimming cut 3 bases from V and 7 bases from J; bases unmatched to any gene: 5. Germline CDR1 reads MDHEN; CDR2 reads SYDVKM. This CDR3 reads CASSFPDRGNSPLHF. The CDR3 nucleotides are TGTGCCAGCAGTTTTCCCGACAGGGGCAATTCACCCCTCCACTTT.

This clonotype has at least ten counts. The chain employs TRBV27 and TRBJ2-3; D might be TRBD1 or TRBD2, each matching 5 bases. V lost 4 bases and J lost 0, with 8 bases in between. In germline, CDR1 is MNHEY, CDR2 SMNVEV (reference sequence). CDR3 length equals 14 residues. The CDR3 region has the DNA TGTGCCAGCAGTTCCGGGGACAGCACAGATACGCAGTATTTT. Translated: CASSSGDSTDTQYF.

Ten or more counts support this clonotype. CDR3 amino acids: CASSTRTGYNEQFF. The CDR3 coding sequence is TGTGCCAGCAGTACCCGGACTGGCTACAATGAGCAGTTCTTC. The V call is TRBV28, the J call TRBJ2-1, with D perhaps matching TRBD2 (5 bases). The V and J ends lost 5 bases and 3 bases respectively, with 11 bases between them. This CDR3 spans 14 amino acids. Per the germline V gene, CDR1 is MDHEN and CDR2 is SYDVKM. The complete variable domain, with remaining parts taken from reference TRBV28 and TRBJ2-1, reads DVKVTQSSRYLVKRTGEKVFLECVQDMDHENMFWYRQDPGLGLRLIYFSYDVKMKEKGDIPEGYSVSREKKERFSLILESASTNQTSMYLCASSTRTGYNEQFFGPGTRLTVL.

The gene calls are TRBV4-3 and TRBJ2-3, with 9 bases fitting TRBD1. The CDR3 length is 15 residues. After removal of 4 bases from V and 5 bases from J, the junction contained 7 bases not matched to a gene. The germline V gene has CDR1 LGHNA and CDR2 YSLEER. The CDR3 bases are TGCGCCAGCAGCCCAGGGACAGGGCCGGTAGATACGCAGTATTTT. Residues: CASSPGTGPVDTQYF.

This clonotype has a count of ten or more. The V gene is TRBV12-3 or TRBV12-4, the J gene TRBJ2-5; 10 nucleotides line up with TRBD1. V lost 5 bases to trimming and J lost 5 bases; unmatched junction nucleotides: 5. This CDR3 spans 14 amino acids. The CDR3 is CASSATGGTETQYF. The CDR3 nucleotides are TGTGCCAGCAGTGCGACAGGGGGCACGGAGACCCAGTACTTC.

This clonotype was found many times. V gene TRBV30 combines with J gene TRBJ1-5; D call uncertain. Germline lookup yields CDR1 GTSNPN and CDR2 SVGIG (reference sequence). Trimming took off 3 bases at V and 4 bases at J, with 10 bases between the two ends. The CDR3 sequence is 13 residues long. The CDR3 here is CAWRQARNQPQHF. In DNA, the CDR3 is TGTGCCTGGAGGCAGGCGCGTAATCAGCCCCAGCATTTT.

This clonotype was seen at least ten times. This chain links TRBV7-2 with TRBJ1-1; 12 nucleotides agree with TRBD1. Germline CDR1 SGHTA, CDR2 FQGNSA. V was pared by 5 bases and J by 9 bases, with 1 base of the junction left unmatched. The CDR3 covers 12 residues. The CDR3 here is CASSRDRGQAFF. CDR3 bases: TGTGCCAGCAGCCGGGACAGGGGGCAAGCTTTCTTT.